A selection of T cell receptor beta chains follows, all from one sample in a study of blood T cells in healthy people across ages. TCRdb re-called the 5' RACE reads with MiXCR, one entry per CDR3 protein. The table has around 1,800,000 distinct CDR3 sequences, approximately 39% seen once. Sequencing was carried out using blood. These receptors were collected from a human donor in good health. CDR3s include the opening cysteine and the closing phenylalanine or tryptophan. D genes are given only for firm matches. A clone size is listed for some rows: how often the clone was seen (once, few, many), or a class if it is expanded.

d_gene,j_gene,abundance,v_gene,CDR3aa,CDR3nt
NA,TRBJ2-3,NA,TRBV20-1,CSASNIRDTDTQYF,TGCAGTGCTAGTAATATCCGGGACACAGATACGCAGTATTTT
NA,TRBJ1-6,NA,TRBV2,CASRSQGLDSPLHF,TGTGCCAGCAGGTCCCAGGGGCTTGATTCACCCCTCCACTTT
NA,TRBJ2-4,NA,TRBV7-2,CASSSPVLVYNEQYF,TGTGCCAGCAGCTCCCCCGTTCTAGTTTACAATGAGCAGTACTTC
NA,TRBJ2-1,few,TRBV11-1,CASSFNLYNEQFF,TGTGCCAGCAGCTTTAACCTATACAATGAGCAGTTCTTC
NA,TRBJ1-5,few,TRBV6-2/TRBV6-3,CASSYSNSNQPQHF,TGTGCCAGCAGTTACTCTAATAGCAATCAGCCCCAGCATTTT
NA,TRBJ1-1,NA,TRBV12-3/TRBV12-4,CASSSRTGTKNTEAFF,TGTGCCAGCAGTTCTCGGACCGGGACCAAGAACACTGAAGCTTTCTTT
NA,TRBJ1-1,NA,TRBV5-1,CASSLDVVNTEAFF,TGCGCCAGCAGCTTGGACGTGGTGAACACTGAAGCTTTCTTT
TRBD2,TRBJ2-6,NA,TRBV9,CASSSGLAWAGANVLTF,TGTGCCAGCAGCAGCGGACTAGCTTGGGCTGGGGCCAACGTCCTGACTTTC
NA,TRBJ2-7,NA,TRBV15,CATSRPTVGKKYNEQYF,TGTGCCACCAGCAGACCTACGGTGGGCAAGAAGTACAACGAGCAGTACTTC
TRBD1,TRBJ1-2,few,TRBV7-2,CASSLMTGTSNYGYTF,TGTGCCAGCAGCTTAATGACAGGGACGTCTAACTATGGCTACACCTTC
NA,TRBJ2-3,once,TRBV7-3,CASSFDGPDTQYF,TGTGCCAGCAGCTTCGATGGGCCAGATACGCAGTATTTT
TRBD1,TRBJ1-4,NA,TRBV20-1,CSGWTGDEKLFF,TGCAGTGGCTGGACAGGGGATGAAAAACTGTTTTTT
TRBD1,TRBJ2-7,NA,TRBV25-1,CASSAAHGTGAFYEQYF,TGTGCCAGCAGTGCAGCGCACGGGACAGGGGCCTTCTACGAGCAGTACTTC
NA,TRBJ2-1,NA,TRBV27,CASSLGFQDYNEQFF,TGTGCCAGCAGTTTGGGTTTTCAGGACTACAATGAGCAGTTCTTC
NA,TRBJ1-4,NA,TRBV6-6,CASSCSEGYTTNEKLFF,TGTGCCAGCAGTTGCTCGGAGGGGTATACAACTAATGAGAAACTGTTTTTT
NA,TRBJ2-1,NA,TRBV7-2,CASSLVSEEPYNEQFF,TGTGCCAGCAGCTTAGTTAGTGAGGAGCCCTACAATGAGCAGTTCTTC
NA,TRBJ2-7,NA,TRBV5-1,CASSLFEGGVNEQYF,TGCGCCAGCAGCTTGTTTGAAGGAGGGGTTAACGAGCAGTACTTC